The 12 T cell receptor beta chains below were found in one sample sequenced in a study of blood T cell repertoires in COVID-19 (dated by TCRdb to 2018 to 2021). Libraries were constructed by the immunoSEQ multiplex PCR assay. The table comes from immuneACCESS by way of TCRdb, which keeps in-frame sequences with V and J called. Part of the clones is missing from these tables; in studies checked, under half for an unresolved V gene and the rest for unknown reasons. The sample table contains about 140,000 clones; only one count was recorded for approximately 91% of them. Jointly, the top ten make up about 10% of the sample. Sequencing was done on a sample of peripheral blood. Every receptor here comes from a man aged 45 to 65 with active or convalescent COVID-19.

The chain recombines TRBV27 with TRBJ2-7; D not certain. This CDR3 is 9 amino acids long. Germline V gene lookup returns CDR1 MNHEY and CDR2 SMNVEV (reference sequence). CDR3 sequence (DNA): TGTCCTTACACCTACGAGCAGTACTTC. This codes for CPYTYEQYF.

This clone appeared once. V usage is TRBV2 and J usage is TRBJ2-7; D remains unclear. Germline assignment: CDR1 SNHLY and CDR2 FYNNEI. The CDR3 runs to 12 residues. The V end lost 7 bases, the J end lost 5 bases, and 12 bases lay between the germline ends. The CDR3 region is CASIRVEDEQYF. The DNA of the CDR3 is TGTGCCAGCATACGGGTAGAGGACGAGCAGTACTTC. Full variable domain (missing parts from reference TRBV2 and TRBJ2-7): EPEVTQTPSHQVTQMGQEVILRCVPISNHLYFYWYRQILGQKVEFLVSFYNNEISEKSEIFDDQFSVERPDGSNFTLKIRSTKLEDSAMYFCASIRVEDEQYFGPGTRLTVT.

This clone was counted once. The CDR3 region is CASSLDGGASTGELFF. DNA for the CDR3: TGCGCCAGCAGCTTGGATGGGGGCGCGAGCACCGGGGAGCTGTTTTTT. This chain uses TRBV5-1 with TRBJ2-2; tentatively, D is TRBD1 (6 bases). Germline assignment: CDR1 SGHRS and CDR2 YFSETQ. The CDR3 spans 16 residues. Trimming took 0 bases from V and 4 from J, leaving 13 bases between them.

This CDR3 reads CASTNGGLAGVGEQFF. The CDR3 DNA is TGTGCCAGCACCAACGGGGGGCTAGCGGGAGTCGGTGAGCAGTTCTTC. The chain uses TRBV7-2 and TRBJ2-1, with TRBD2 matching over 10 bases. The ends lost 7 bases at V and 9 bases at J; junction bases unmatched: 15. Per germline, CDR1 SGHTA and CDR2 FQGNSA. The CDR3 has 16 residues.

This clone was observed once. The CDR3 region is CASSQTTGKVKNIQYF. The DNA of the CDR3 is TGTGCCAGCAGTCAGACGACAGGGAAGGTCAAAAACATTCAGTACTTC. V gene TRBV2 combines with J gene TRBJ2-4, with 7 positions matching TRBD1. The CDR3 runs 16 residues. The germline gives CDR1 SNHLY, CDR2 FYNNEI. With 5 bases clipped from V and 3 bases from J, the junction kept 10 bases outside the gene matches.

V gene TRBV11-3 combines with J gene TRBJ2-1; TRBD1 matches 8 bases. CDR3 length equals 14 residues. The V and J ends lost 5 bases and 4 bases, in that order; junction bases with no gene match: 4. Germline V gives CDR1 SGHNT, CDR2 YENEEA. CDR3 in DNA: TGTGCCAGCAGCCTGGGACAGGCATACAATGAGCAGTTCTTC. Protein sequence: CASSLGQAYNEQFF.

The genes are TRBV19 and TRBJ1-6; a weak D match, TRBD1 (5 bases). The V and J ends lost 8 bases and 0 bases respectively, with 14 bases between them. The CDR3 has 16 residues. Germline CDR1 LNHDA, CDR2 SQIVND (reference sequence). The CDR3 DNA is TGTGCCAGTCGTCCCGACAGCAGCTCCTATAATTCACCCCTCCACTTT. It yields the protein CASRPDSSSYNSPLHF.

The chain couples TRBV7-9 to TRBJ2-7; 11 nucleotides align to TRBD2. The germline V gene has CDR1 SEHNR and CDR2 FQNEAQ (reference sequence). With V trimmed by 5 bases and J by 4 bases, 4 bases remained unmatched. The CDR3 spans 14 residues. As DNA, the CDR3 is TGTGCCAGCAGCGTTAGCGGGAGGGTGTACGAGCAGTACTTC. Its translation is CASSVSGRVYEQYF.

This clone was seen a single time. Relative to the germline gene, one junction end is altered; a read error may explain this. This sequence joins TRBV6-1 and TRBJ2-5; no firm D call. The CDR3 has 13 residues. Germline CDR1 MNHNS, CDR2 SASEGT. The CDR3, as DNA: TGTGCCAGCAGAGAAGTGGTAGTTGAGACCCAGTACTTC. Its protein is CASREVVVETQYF.

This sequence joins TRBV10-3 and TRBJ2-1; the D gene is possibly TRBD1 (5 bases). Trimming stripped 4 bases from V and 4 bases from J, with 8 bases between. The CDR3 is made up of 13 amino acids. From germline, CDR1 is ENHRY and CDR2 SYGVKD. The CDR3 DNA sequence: TGTGCCATCAGTGGACAGTTATACAATGAGCAGTTCTTC. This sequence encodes CAISGQLYNEQFF.

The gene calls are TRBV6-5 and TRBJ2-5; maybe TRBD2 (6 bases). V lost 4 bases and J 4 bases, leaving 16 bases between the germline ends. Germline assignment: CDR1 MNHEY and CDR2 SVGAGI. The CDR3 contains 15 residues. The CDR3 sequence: CASSSTGTGGETQYF. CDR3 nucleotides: TGTGCCAGCAGTTCAACCGGGACTGGGGGAGAGACCCAGTACTTC.

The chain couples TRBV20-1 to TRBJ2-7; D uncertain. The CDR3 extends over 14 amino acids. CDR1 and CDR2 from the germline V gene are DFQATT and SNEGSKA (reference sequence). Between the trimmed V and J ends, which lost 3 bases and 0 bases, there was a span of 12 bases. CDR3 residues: CSASSATISYEQYF. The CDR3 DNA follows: TGCAGTGCTAGTTCTGCCACAATCTCCTACGAGCAGTACTTC.